The 7 T cell receptor beta chains reported below all come from one sample, sequenced in a study of regulatory T cells in long-lasting Graves disease. The TCR beta library used iRepertoire HTBI primers with Arm-PCR amplification of CDR3. One entry per CDR3 protein results from TCRdb running MiXCR on the multiplex PCR reads. The table records about 300,000 distinct CDR3 sequences, more than 15% of them present only once. The time point was: newly diagnosed GD, antithyroid drugs for less than 3 months. RNA from PBMCs was the source of the TCR library. Sequences were derived from peripheral blood mononuclear cells (PBMCs), sampled at new diagnosis, from a patient treated with antithyroid drugs. Source of these receptors: a female donor with Graves disease.

This clonotype was found many times. The chain recombines TRBV6-1 with TRBJ1-1; D unresolved. The CDR3 loop spans 13 amino acids. Trimming removed 7 bases at V and 4 bases at J, with 13 bases between. CDR1 and CDR2 (germline): MNHNS, SASEGT. The CDR3, as DNA: TGTGCCAGCACCGAGGGAATGGGCACTGAAGCTTTCTTT. It is translated as CASTEGMGTEAFF.

This clonotype was seen ten or more times. This chain joins TRBV15 and TRBJ2-2; D is unresolved. Germline V lookup: CDR1 LNHNV, CDR2 YYDKDF (reference sequence). Trimming pared 3 bases from V and 3 bases from J, leaving 5 bases between. The CDR3 has 13 residues. The CDR3 DNA follows: TGTGCCACCAGCAGTGGGGACACCGGGGAGCTGTTTTTT. Protein product: CATSSGDTGELFF.

In its sample, this clonotype was seen many times. This chain connects TRBV6-2 or TRBV6-3 to TRBJ2-5; 7 positions agree with TRBD2. This CDR3 region has 13 residues. With V trimmed by 10 bases and J by 3 bases, 8 bases remained unmatched. Germline V gene lookup returns CDR1 MNHEY and CDR2 SVGEGT. The CDR3 reads CAMGSSGEETQYF. The CDR3 DNA is TGTGCCATGGGATCTAGCGGAGAAGAGACCCAGTACTTC.

This clonotype has at least ten counts. This chain uses TRBV14 with TRBJ2-2, with 9 bases lining up with TRBD1. The CDR3 runs to 16 residues. The germline gives CDR1 SGHDN, CDR2 FVKESK. Trimming removed 2 bases from V and 6 bases from J; junction bases left unmatched: 7. CDR3 in DNA: TGTGCCAGCAGCCAAATGGGACAGGGAGACCCCGGGGAGCTGTTTTTT. Its translation is CASSQMGQGDPGELFF.

Many counts were recorded for this clonotype. The chain carries TRBV6-5 and TRBJ2-5; TRBD1 matches at 8 bases. V shed 0 bases, J shed 3 bases, and the junction held 0 bases outside the gene matches. Germline CDR1 MNHEY, CDR2 SVGAGI. This CDR3 has 14 amino acids. The CDR3 nucleotides are TGTGCCAGCAGTTACTCGACAGGGGAAGAGACCCAGTACTTC. This translates into CASSYSTGEETQYF.

Many counts were recorded for this clonotype. J is TRBJ2-3 and V is TRBV7-2; 10 bases match TRBD2. Unmatched junction bases numbered 12, after V lost 2 bases and J lost 4 bases. CDR1 and CDR2 from the germline V gene are SGHTA and FQGNSA. This CDR3 is built from 18 residues. Here the CDR3 DNA reads TGTGCCAGCAGCTTACTTTCAGCGGGAGGGCCTAGATCAGATACGCAGTATTTT. Protein product: CASSLLSAGGPRSDTQYF.

This clonotype appeared a few times. The chain carries TRBV25-1 and TRBJ1-3; 7 bases agree with TRBD1. Germline values: CDR1 MGHDK, CDR2 SYGVNS. Unmatched junction bases numbered 4, after V lost 2 bases and J lost 0 bases. This CDR3 contains 16 residues. CDR3: CASSEGDSFSGNTIYF. CDR3 coding DNA: TGTGCCAGCAGTGAAGGGGACAGCTTCTCTGGAAACACCATATATTTT.